This T cell receptor beta chain stems from a study of regulatory T cells in long-lasting Graves disease. Findings and caveats of the study: Persistent disease preferred TRBV28, TRBJ1-2 and TRBJ2-5; new disease, TRBV20-1 and TRBJ2-1.

Germline V gene data show CDR1 as MNHNS and CDR2 as SASEGT. V dropped 4 bases and J dropped 0 bases, with 18 bases sitting between them. This CDR3 has 18 amino acids. Time point of the sample: persistent/refractory GD, antithyroid drugs over 5 years with positive TRAb. Making the TCR library involved RNA that had been extracted from PBMCs. Remarks on this clonotype: Its antigen is as yet unknown.

Library construction for TCR beta used iRepertoire HTBI primers and Arm-PCR of CDR3 regions. MiXCR was run by TCRdb on the multiplex PCR reads, yielding one entry per CDR3 protein. The table shows some 340,000 distinct CDR3 sequences, with roughly 24% occurring only once. The sample was peripheral blood mononuclear cells (PBMCs), taken when the disease was refractory, from a patient treated with antithyroid drugs. The chain joins TRBV6-1 to TRBJ2-2, with D possibly being TRBD1 or TRBD2 (6 bases each). This sequence originates from a woman aged 40 to 55 with Graves disease. CDR3 residues: CASSGRGWGATNTGELFF. The CDR3 region has the DNA TGTGCCAGCAGTGGGCGAGGTTGGGGGGCGACGAACACCGGGGAGCTGTTTTTT.